The 32 T cell receptor beta chains reported below all come from one sample, sequenced in a study of identical twins. TCRdb analysed the 5' RACE reads with MiXCR anew, one entry per CDR3 protein. This table holds some 270,000 distinct CDR3 sequences, around 8.3% found once. These records were also assigned to another study, of yellow fever vaccine responses in identical twins.

What was sequenced was CD8+ T cells sorted from blood. These receptors were taken from a woman between 18 and 29 years old in good health.

There are a few counts of this clonotype. The gene calls are TRBV20-1 and TRBJ2-7; TRBD1 is a possible D gene (5 bases). Germline V gene data show CDR1 as DFQATT and CDR2 as SNEGSKA (reference sequence). This CDR3 has 13 amino acids. Trimming shortened V by 0 bases and J by 6 bases, and 12 bases separated the two germline ends. The CDR3 loop is CSARDSGFSEQYF. The CDR3 coding sequence is TGCAGTGCTAGAGACTCAGGGTTTAGCGAGCAGTACTTC.

This clonotype was counted between two and nine times. This chain links TRBV2 with TRBJ2-7, with a tentative D call TRBD2 (7 bases). This CDR3 is built from 16 residues. V lost 8 bases, J lost 2 bases, and 22 bases lay in between. Per germline, CDR1 SNHLY and CDR2 FYNNEI. The chain's CDR3 is CASASPGGGSPYEQYF. CDR3 nucleotide sequence: TGTGCCAGCGCCAGCCCCGGGGGCGGGAGCCCCTACGAGCAGTACTTC. Supplemented by reference TRBV2 and TRBJ2-7, the full variable domain reads EPEVTQTPSHQVTQMGQEVILRCVPISNHLYFYWYRQILGQKVEFLVSFYNNEISEKSEIFDDQFSVERPDGSNFTLKIRSTKLEDSAMYFCASASPGGGSPYEQYFGPGTRLTVT.

Only a few counts were recorded for this clonotype. The chain recombines TRBV4-1 with TRBJ2-7; D is perhaps TRBD2 (5 bases). Germline V gene sequence: CDR1 MGHRA, CDR2 YSYEKL. This CDR3 is built from 14 residues. Trimming cost V 1 base and J 2 bases, with 9 bases left between them. The CDR3: CASSQVPGTYEQYF. The CDR3 coding sequence is TGCGCCAGCAGCCAAGTGCCGGGGACCTACGAGCAGTACTTC.

The chain combines TRBV29-1 with TRBJ2-7, with D possibly TRBD2 on 5 matching bases. This CDR3 region has 12 residues. The V and J ends lost 3 bases and 7 bases respectively, with 13 bases between them. Germline V gene lookup returns CDR1 SQVTM and CDR2 ANQGSEA. DNA for the CDR3: TGCAGCGTTGAGCGGCGGGTATATGAGCAGTACTTC. Its translation: CSVERRVYEQYF.

This clonotype was observed a few times. The V gene is TRBV7-6, the J gene TRBJ1-1, with D hard to call. Germline V gene lookup returns CDR1 SGHVS and CDR2 FNYEAQ. The CDR3 has 12 residues. V was cut by 4 bases and J by 7 bases, with 10 bases left in between. The CDR3 is CASSSRLGEAFF. The CDR3 nucleotides read TGTGCCAGCAGCTCAAGGCTGGGTGAAGCTTTCTTT.

The chain is built from TRBV12-3 or TRBV12-4 and TRBJ2-3; tentatively, D is TRBD1 or TRBD2 (5 bases each). This CDR3 has 11 residues. Trimming took 9 bases from V and 3 from J, leaving 7 bases between them. CDR3 region: CASEGTDTQYF. CDR3 DNA: TGTGCCAGTGAGGGGACAGATACGCAGTATTTT.

With regard to this clonotype: A much larger clone lies a single base off, so this may be a read error. Because the CDR3 is missing its conserved closing phenylalanine or tryptophan, this is likely a read error. This chain uses TRBV5-1 with TRBJ2-7, with TRBD1 matching over 7 bases. The germline CDR1 and CDR2 sequences are SGHRS and YFSETQ. CDR3 length equals 14 residues. Trimming removed 4 bases from V and 6 bases from J; junction bases left unmatched: 10. DNA for the CDR3: TGCGCCAGCAGCGGAGCAGGGGGTTCTTCCGAGCAGTACTCC. It encodes CASSGAGGSSEQYS.

The chain carries TRBV20-1 and TRBJ2-1; TRBD2 aligns across 9 bases. The trim removed 3 bases at V and 0 bases at J, leaving 3 bases unmatched. The CDR3 is 15 amino acids. CDR1 is DFQATT and CDR2 is SNEGSKA in the germline V gene (reference sequence). The CDR3 protein is CSARRRGGSYNEQFF. The CDR3 DNA follows: TGCAGTGCTAGGCGGCGGGGGGGCTCCTACAATGAGCAGTTCTTC.

This clonotype was recorded a few times. This sequence joins TRBV4-3 and TRBJ2-7, with D maybe TRBD2 (6 bases). The CDR3 has 14 residues. V lost 0 bases to trimming and J lost 7 bases, with 13 bases between them. Germline values: CDR1 LGHNA, CDR2 YSLEER. CDR3 loop: CASSQDPRAGEQYF. The CDR3 DNA follows: TGCGCCAGCAGCCAAGATCCCCGGGCGGGGGAGCAGTACTTC.

Many counts were recorded for this clonotype. The J gene is TRBJ2-7, the V gene TRBV29-1; 10 positions agree with TRBD2. The CDR3 covers 15 residues. The germline V gene encodes CDR1 SQVTM and CDR2 ANQGSEA. V was clipped by 6 bases and J by 2 bases; unmatched bases: 10. The CDR3 DNA follows: TGCAGCGTGGGCAGCGGGAGGGCCCGCCCCTACGAGCAGTACTTC. This translates into CSVGSGRARPYEQYF.

This clonotype has at least ten counts. V is TRBV29-1 and J is TRBJ2-1; D unresolved. The CDR3 sequence is 11 residues long. V was cut by 7 bases and J by 4 bases, with 8 bases left in between. CDR1 is SQVTM, CDR2 ANQGSEA, per germline. The CDR3 reads CSASTYNEQFF. The CDR3 bases are TGCAGCGCTTCTACTTACAATGAGCAGTTCTTC.

This chain uses TRBV4-1 with TRBJ2-7, with 12 bases aligning to TRBD1. V lost 1 base to trimming and J lost 5 bases; unmatched junction nucleotides: 6. The CDR3 has 16 residues. Germline CDR1 reads MGHRA; CDR2 reads YSYEKL. Here the CDR3 DNA reads TGCGCCAGCAGCCAAGCCACCGGGACAGGGGGCCACGAGCAGTACTTC. Its translation is CASSQATGTGGHEQYF.

This clonotype has a count of ten or more. The rearrangement joins TRBV20-1 to TRBJ2-2; the D is unclear. CDR1 and CDR2 (germline): DFQATT, SNEGSKA (reference sequence). Trimming took off 2 bases at V and 3 bases at J, with 10 bases between the two ends. This CDR3 has 14 amino acids. The CDR3 loop is CSARKNWHTGELFF. The CDR3 nucleotides are TGCAGTGCTAGAAAGAATTGGCACACCGGGGAGCTGTTTTTT.

V usage is TRBV21-1 and J usage is TRBJ1-6; the table assigns TRBD1, which was not confirmed against the DNA. TRBV21-1 is assigned pseudogene status. The CDR3 is made up of 15 amino acids. CDR3 region: CASILDRAHNSPLHF. In nucleotides, the CDR3 is TGTGCCAGCATCCTGGACAGGGCCCATAATTCACCCCTCCACTTT.

This clonotype was recorded a few times. The chain couples TRBV5-1 to TRBJ2-7; D may be TRBD1 or TRBD2 (6 bases each). V shed 4 bases and J shed 3 bases, with 14 bases lying between them. The CDR3 covers 14 residues. CDR1 and CDR2 (germline): SGHRS, YFSETQ. DNA for the CDR3: TGCGCCAGCAGCAAGGGACGGGGGCTCTACGAGCAGTACTTC. Translating gives CASSKGRGLYEQYF.

In this sample, this clonotype turned up many times. The J gene is TRBJ2-3, the V gene TRBV3-1, with 9 bases that match TRBD2. The junction had 4 bases not matched to a gene; V was cut back by 3 bases and J by 0 bases. The CDR3 spans 16 residues. The germline V gene has CDR1 LGHDT and CDR2 YNNKEL (reference sequence). The CDR3 nucleotides are TGTGCCAGCAGCCAGCTAGCGGGGATTAGCACAGATACGCAGTATTTT. The encoded protein is CASSQLAGISTDTQYF.

This clonotype was seen only a few times. The chain combines TRBV28 with TRBJ2-7; D not resolved. Deletions cut 6 bases from V and 2 bases from J, with 17 bases between. Germline values: CDR1 MDHEN, CDR2 SYDVKM. CDR3 length: 15 amino acids. DNA for the CDR3: TGTGCCAGCAGGGGTACCGACCTAAACCCCTACGAGCAGTACTTC. This gives the protein CASRGTDLNPYEQYF.

In its sample, this clonotype was seen a few times. The chain is built from TRBV5-6 and TRBJ2-1; 8 bases fit TRBD1. Germline V CDR1 and CDR2: SGHDT, YYEEEE. V dropped 0 bases and J dropped 8; count of bases not matched to a gene: 13. The CDR3 consists of 17 residues. The CDR3 region is CASSLVLGQETGDEQFF. In DNA form, the CDR3 reads TGTGCCAGCAGCTTGGTTTTGGGACAGGAGACGGGTGATGAGCAGTTCTTC. The variable domain in full, completed from reference TRBV5-6 and TRBJ2-1, reads DAGVTQSPTHLIKTRGQQVTLRCSPKSGHDTVSWYQQALGQGPQFIFQYYEEEERQRGNFPDRFSGHQFPNYSSELNVNALLLGDSALYLCASSLVLGQETGDEQFFGPGTRLTVL.

The CDR3 protein is CASSLRRGTPWDEQYF. CDR3 nucleotide sequence: TGTGCCAGCAGCCTGAGACGGGGGACGCCCTGGGACGAGCAGTACTTC. The V gene is TRBV14, the J gene TRBJ2-7, with a tentative D call TRBD2 (6 bases). With 4 bases removed from V and 5 bases from J, the gap between germline ends came to 21 bases. Germline lookup yields CDR1 SGHDN and CDR2 FVKESK. This CDR3 comprises 16 residues.

V usage is TRBV11-2 and J usage is TRBJ2-3, with TRBD2 matching 10 bases. This CDR3 contains 18 residues. Trimming removed 2 bases from V and 0 bases from J; junction bases left unmatched: 8. Germline V gene sequence: CDR1 SGHAT, CDR2 FQNNGV. CDR3 sequence reads: CASSLYPSGGTSTDTQYF. The CDR3 DNA follows: TGTGCCAGCAGCTTATATCCTAGCGGGGGCACTAGCACAGATACGCAGTATTTT.

The table lists this clonotype with many counts. The chain carries TRBV5-1 and TRBJ2-1; possibly TRBD1 for D (5 bases). Trimming took off 2 bases at V and 0 bases at J, with 9 bases between the two ends. Germline lookup yields CDR1 SGHRS and CDR2 YFSETQ. This CDR3 has 15 amino acids. The CDR3 DNA is TGCGCCAGCAGCTTCGACAGAAGCTCCTACAATGAGCAGTTCTTC. It translates to CASSFDRSSYNEQFF.

The rearrangement joins TRBV5-5 to TRBJ2-7; TRBD2 aligns across 13 bases. V gave up 4 bases and J gave up 5 bases; unmatched junction bases: 9. The CDR3 runs to 16 residues. Germline V gene sequence: CDR1 SGHKS, CDR2 YYEKEE (reference sequence). CDR3 sequence: CASSVDSTSGRHEQYF. The DNA for the CDR3 is TGTGCCAGCAGCGTGGACTCGACTAGCGGGAGGCACGAGCAGTACTTC.

This clonotype was seen only a few times. The J gene is TRBJ2-1, the V gene TRBV5-6; 7 bases are shared with TRBD1. CDR3 length: 15 amino acids. V dropped 1 base and J dropped 5; count of bases not matched to a gene: 6. The germline gives CDR1 SGHDT, CDR2 YYEEEE. The CDR3 region has the DNA TGTGCCAGCAGCTTGCCGGGACAGTTACACAATGAGCAGTTCTTC. Encoded protein: CASSLPGQLHNEQFF.

The sample holds a few counts of this clonotype. The chain is built from TRBV28 and TRBJ2-1, with unresolved D. V dropped 3 bases and J dropped 8 bases, with 8 bases sitting between them. The length of the CDR3 is 12 residues. Germline CDR1 and CDR2: MDHEN and SYDVKM. The CDR3 loop reads CASSLISYEQFF. CDR3 in DNA: TGTGCCAGCAGTTTGATCTCATATGAGCAGTTCTTC.

The table lists this clonotype with many counts. The chain carries TRBV4-3 and TRBJ2-7; no clear D. Trimming took 2 bases from V and 6 from J, leaving 17 bases between them. In germline, CDR1 is LGHNA, CDR2 YSLEER. The CDR3 has 15 amino acids. CDR3 in amino acids: CASSQTPSSLGEQYF. The CDR3 DNA is TGCGCCAGCAGCCAAACCCCATCAAGCCTTGGCGAGCAGTACTTC.

In this sample, this clonotype turned up a few times. This rearrangement joins TRBV4-3 to TRBJ2-3; D perhaps matches TRBD2 (5 bases). Germline loops: CDR1 LGHNA, CDR2 YSLEER. This CDR3 region has 15 residues. Trimming pared 0 bases from V and 4 bases from J, leaving 11 bases between. CDR3 residues: CASSQEVGGPDTQYF. Written as DNA, the CDR3 is TGCGCCAGCAGCCAAGAGGTAGGAGGACCAGATACGCAGTATTTT.

Here the CDR3 reads CASSRGDSLFTEAFF. CDR3 nucleotides: TGTGCCAGCAGCAGAGGGGACAGCCTATTCACTGAAGCTTTCTTT. The chain uses TRBV9 and TRBJ1-1; 7 bases are a match to TRBD1. CDR3 length: 15 residues. CDR1 is SGDLS, CDR2 YYNGEE, per germline. The V gene end was trimmed by 4 bases and the J gene end by 4 bases; junction bases not matched to a gene: 10.

This clonotype appeared a few times. This chain uses TRBV4-3 with TRBJ2-1, with D possibly TRBD2 on 5 matching bases. Trimming removed 1 base from V and 4 bases from J, with 26 bases in between. The CDR3 is 20 amino acids. In germline, CDR1 is LGHNA, CDR2 YSLEER. In DNA, the CDR3 is TGCGCCAGCAGCCAAGTTGGAGCCCGAACTAGTAGGGCCCAGTACAATGAGCAGTTCTTC. Its protein is CASSQVGARTSRAQYNEQFF.

In its sample, this clonotype was seen many times. The chain uses TRBV15 and TRBJ2-7, with 7 bases identical to TRBD2. The CDR3 runs to 15 residues. J lost 4 bases, V lost 2 bases, and 8 bases had no gene match. The germline CDR1 and CDR2 sequences are LNHNV and YYDKDF (reference sequence). The CDR3 spells CATSRSRDYPYEQYF. The CDR3 region has the DNA TGTGCCACCAGCAGATCCCGGGACTACCCTTACGAGCAGTACTTC. The variable domain in full, with the rest retrieved from reference TRBV15 and TRBJ2-7, is DAMVIQNPRYQVTQFGKPVTLSCSQTLNHNVMYWYQQKSSQAPKLLFHYYDKDFNNEADTPDNFQSRRPNTSFCFLDIRSPGLGDTAMYLCATSRSRDYPYEQYFGPGTRLTVT.

The chain carries TRBV28 and TRBJ2-5; D perhaps matches TRBD1 (5 bases). The CDR3 length is 15 residues. The V and J ends lost 3 bases and 1 base respectively, with 12 bases between them. Germline assignment: CDR1 MDHEN and CDR2 SYDVKM. The CDR3 nucleotides are TGTGCCAGCAGTTTCCAGGGCGGCATCCAAGAGACCCAGTACTTC. Translation gives CASSFQGGIQETQYF.

The rearrangement links TRBV11-2 to TRBJ2-1; no firm D call. CDR1 and CDR2 from the germline V gene are SGHAT and FQNNGV. Trimming removed 2 bases at V and 0 bases at J, with 14 bases between. The CDR3 consists of 17 residues. In DNA, the CDR3 is TGTGCCAGCAGCTTATGGGGTAGCCCAAGCTCCTACAATGAGCAGTTCTTC. Amino acids: CASSLWGSPSSYNEQFF.

This clonotype was counted at least ten times. The chain couples TRBV27 to TRBJ2-1; 10 bases align to TRBD2. CDR3 length: 18 residues. The J segment lost 0 bases and the V segment lost 3 bases, leaving 8 bases of the junction unmatched. Germline CDR1 and CDR2: MNHEY and SMNVEV (reference sequence). The CDR3: CASSLVSGRFSSYNEQFF. DNA of the CDR3: TGTGCCAGCAGTTTGGTTAGCGGGAGGTTTAGCTCCTACAATGAGCAGTTCTTC.